In its sample, the clone carrying this TCR beta chain was seen a few times. The sample is drawn from a study of blood T cell repertoires in COVID-19. Original processing methods: Amplification from reference gene primers served as the basis for estimated nucleated cell counts. Clones were read by immunoSEQ multiplex PCR, and TCRdb kept only the in-frame ones, dropping some. V and J calls and clone size are given by that table; D and trimming were obtained from the DNA. Among around 220,000 clones, nearly 90% were seen once, and the ten largest hold about 15%. Study members were between about 18 and 90 years old and lived in some 22 US regions. Participants in the exposed group had met a COVID-19 case in the 2 weeks before joining the study. The CDR3 extends over 18 amino acids. Germline V gene sequence: CDR1 MGHRA, CDR2 YSYEKL. V was clipped by 3 bases and J by 6 bases; unmatched bases: 18.

The TCR comes from a man aged 25 to 40 who had been exposed to COVID-19. This chain links TRBV4-1 with TRBJ1-1, with TRBD1 identical over 8 bases. Input material: PBMCs or T cells enriched from blood (not recorded which). For the CDR3, the DNA is TGCGCCAGCAGCCATCGAAGGGGACAGGTGGAGTTTAACCCTGAAGCTTTCTTT. The encoded protein is CASSHRRGQVEFNPEAFF.